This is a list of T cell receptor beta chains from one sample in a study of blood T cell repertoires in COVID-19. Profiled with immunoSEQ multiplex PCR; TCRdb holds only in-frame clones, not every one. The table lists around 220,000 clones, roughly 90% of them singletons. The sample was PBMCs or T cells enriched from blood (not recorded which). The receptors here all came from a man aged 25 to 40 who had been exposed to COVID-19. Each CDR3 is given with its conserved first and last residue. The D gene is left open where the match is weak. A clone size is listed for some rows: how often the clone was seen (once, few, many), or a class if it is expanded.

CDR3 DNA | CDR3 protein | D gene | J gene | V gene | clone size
TGCGCCAGCAGCTTGGAGCTGGTTCGGTCTGAAGCTTTCTTT | CASSLELVRSEAFF | . | TRBJ1-1 | TRBV5-1 | .
TGTGCCAGCAGAAACACCGGGACAGGGGCCCGTTTACTCTACGAGCAGTACTTC | CASRNTGTGARLLYEQYF | TRBD1 | TRBJ2-7 | TRBV7-9 | .
TGCGCCAGCAGCTTTGAGACTTACTCGGAGCAGTTCTTC | CASSFETYSEQFF | . | TRBJ2-1 | TRBV5-1 | few
TGCGCCAGCAGAGAAACAGGGGGCTCACCCCTCCACTTT | CASRETGGSPLHF | TRBD1 | TRBJ1-6 | TRBV5-1 | .
TGCAGCGTTGAAGATTTAACCGAAGCAGCTTTCTTT | CSVEDLTEAAFF | . | TRBJ1-1 | TRBV29-1 | few
TGTGCCAGCAGCTTCAATGGAGAAGGTGGGCAGTTCTTC | CASSFNGEGGQFF | . | TRBJ2-1 | TRBV7-3 | .
TGCAGCGTTGAGATAGGACAGGGGGCTTACGAGCAGTACTTC | CSVEIGQGAYEQYF | TRBD1 | TRBJ2-7 | TRBV29-1 | .
TGCGCCAGCAGCCCAGGACGGAGGATCTCGGGCTACACCTTC | CASSPGRRISGYTF | . | TRBJ1-2 | TRBV4-3 | .
TGCGCCAGCAGCCAAGATGACAGGGCAGGTGCCAACGTCCTGACTTTC | CASSQDDRAGANVLTF | TRBD1 | TRBJ2-6 | TRBV4-1 | .
TGTGCCAGCTCTACAGGGGCCACCTACAATGAGCAGTTCTTC | CASSTGATYNEQFF | TRBD1 | TRBJ2-1 | TRBV19 | .
TGTGCCAGCAGCCAGGGGACAGGGGGTTTTGGCTACACCTTC | CASSQGTGGFGYTF | TRBD1 | TRBJ1-2 | TRBV7-9 | .
TGTGCCAGCAGTTACGCCAGGGGGCGTTTCGAGCAGTACTTC | CASSYARGRFEQYF | TRBD1 | TRBJ2-7 | TRBV6-2/TRBV6-3 | .
TGTGCCAGCAGCCAATTACAGGGGAACTATGGCTACACCTTC | CASSQLQGNYGYTF | TRBD1 | TRBJ1-2 | TRBV4-2 | .
TGTGCCAGCAGTTCCAGCTCCTACGAGCAGTACTTC | CASSSSSYEQYF | . | TRBJ2-7 | TRBV5-8 | .
TGTGCCGCAAAACAGGGCGCATACTCTGGAAACACCATATATTTT | CAAKQGAYSGNTIYF | . | TRBJ1-3 | TRBV10-3 | .
TGTGCCAGCAGCTCCGTCCTCGGCAATGAGCAGTTCTTC | CASSSVLGNEQFF | . | TRBJ2-1 | TRBV13 | .
TGTGCCAGCTCGGACCGGACAGGCAATCAGCCCCAGCATTTT | CASSDRTGNQPQHF | . | TRBJ1-5 | TRBV18 | .
TGTGCCAGCAGCCATTCAGTTCTTCGACGGAGAGAGACCCAGTACTTC | CASSHSVLRRRETQYF | . | TRBJ2-5 | TRBV3-1/TRBV3-2 | .
TGTGCCAGCAGCTCGTCGTGGGGACAGAACAATGAGCAGTTCTTC | CASSSSWGQNNEQFF | TRBD1 | TRBJ2-1 | TRBV5-5 | .
TGTGCCAGCAGTCACAGACAGGGCTACGAGCAGTACTTC | CASSHRQGYEQYF | TRBD1 | TRBJ2-7 | TRBV6-5 | .
TGTGCCATCAGTGGGACGGGACAAGAGACCCAGTACTTC | CAISGTGQETQYF | . | TRBJ2-5 | TRBV10-3 | .
TGTGCCAGCAGTCCGACCAGGGTAACTGAAGCTTTCTTT | CASSPTRVTEAFF | . | TRBJ1-1 | TRBV12-3/TRBV12-4 | .
TGTGCCAGCAGCCAGGACTGGAGGCGCGGCTACACCTTC | CASSQDWRRGYTF | . | TRBJ1-2 | TRBV3-1/TRBV3-2 | few
TGTGCCAGCAAACAGGGAGGGAATTCACCCCTCCACTTT | CASKQGGNSPLHF | . | TRBJ1-6 | TRBV6-5 | .
TGTGCCAGCAGATTGTCGTACGCAGGGGGGGAGACCCAGTACTTC | CASRLSYAGGETQYF | . | TRBJ2-5 | TRBV27 | .
TGTGCCAGCCCCGGGACTTCCCCGCCCGGGGCGCAGTATTTT | CASPGTSPPGAQYF | . | TRBJ2-3 | TRBV9 | .
TGTGCCAGCAGGCCCCCGAGTAGCGGGGGCTCCTACAATGAGCAGTTCTTC | CASRPPSSGGSYNEQFF | TRBD2 | TRBJ2-1 | TRBV7-9 | .
TGTGCCAGCACCGAGTCAGGGGTCCGGGGCTACACCTTC | CASTESGVRGYTF | . | TRBJ1-2 | TRBV12-3/TRBV12-4 | .
TGTGCCAGCAGCGTAGGGCTTTCAAAAAAAGAGACCCAGTACTTC | CASSVGLSKKETQYF | . | TRBJ2-5 | TRBV9 | .
TGCGCCAGCAGTCACACAGGGAATGAGCAGTTCTTC | CASSHTGNEQFF | . | TRBJ2-1 | TRBV4-1 | .
TGCGCCAGCAGCCCGACTCCCTGGGGACAGGAATCGGGTTGCACCTTC | CASSPTPWGQESGCTF | TRBD1 | TRBJ1-2 | TRBV5-1 | .
TGTGCCACCGATCGGCCGGGACAGGGAGGTGGAGAGCAGTACTTC | CATDRPGQGGGEQYF | TRBD1 | TRBJ2-7 | TRBV2 | .
TGTGCCAGCAGCTCCTGGGGGGGGGACCCCACAGATACGCAGTATTTT | CASSSWGGDPTDTQYF | TRBD2 | TRBJ2-3 | TRBV7-9 | .
TGTGCCAGCAGCCAAGGGGGAGAACAGTACGGCTACACCTTC | CASSQGGEQYGYTF | . | TRBJ1-2 | TRBV4-2 | .
TGTGCCAGCAGTTACTCTTTGGGACAGGGTAACGATGAGCAGTTCTTC | CASSYSLGQGNDEQFF | TRBD1 | TRBJ2-1 | TRBV6-5 | .
TGCAGCGTGCGCGGAGGACAGGGTTACGCCTATGGCTACACCTTC | CSVRGGQGYAYGYTF | TRBD1 | TRBJ1-2 | TRBV29-1 | .
TGCGCCAGCAGTGTACGAGAAGGGGGGAACACTGAAGCTTTCTTT | CASSVREGGNTEAFF | . | TRBJ1-1 | TRBV10-2 | .
TGTGCCAGCAGACCCGACATCTCCTACGAGCAGTACTTC | CASRPDISYEQYF | . | TRBJ2-7 | TRBV6-5 | .
TGTGCCAGCAGCACTAGCCTTGGGGGATATGGTGAAAAACTGTTTTTT | CASSTSLGGYGEKLFF | . | TRBJ1-4 | TRBV7-9 | .
TGTGCCAGCAGCTCCCCAGGTGAGGAAGCTTTCTTT | CASSSPGEEAFF | . | TRBJ1-1 | TRBV7-9 | .
TGTGCCAGCAGCAAAGACAGGGGAGGTCAGCCCCAGCATTTT | CASSKDRGGQPQHF | TRBD1 | TRBJ1-5 | TRBV5-6 | .
TGTGCCAGCGCCCCTACGAACACTGAAGCTTTCTTT | CASAPTNTEAFF | . | TRBJ1-1 | TRBV12-3/TRBV12-4 | .
TGTGCCAGCAGCTTACAGGGTTCGGCTCCCCAGCATTTT | CASSLQGSAPQHF | . | TRBJ1-5 | TRBV11-2 | .
TGTGCCAGCAGTCCTAACAGGGTACAGCCCCAGCATTTT | CASSPNRVQPQHF | . | TRBJ1-5 | TRBV12-3/TRBV12-4 | .
TGTGCCAGCAGCGTAGCTTCCCGGGGCGGAGGGGATACGCAGTATTTT | CASSVASRGGGDTQYF | . | TRBJ2-3 | TRBV9 | .
TGCGCCAGCAGCCAGTTTACGACAGGATATGAAAAACTGTTTTTT | CASSQFTTGYEKLFF | . | TRBJ1-4 | TRBV4-1 | .
TGTGCCAGCAGCTTAGGTCCGGGACAGGGGGGCTCCTATAATTCACCCCTCCACTTT | CASSLGPGQGGSYNSPLHF | TRBD1 | TRBJ1-6 | TRBV11-2 | .
TGTGCCAGCACCGGACAGGGCCACTATGGCTACACCTTC | CASTGQGHYGYTF | TRBD1 | TRBJ1-2 | TRBV25-1 | .
TGCGCCAGCAGCCCAACCCTCGTTGATAGCGGGATTCTCTACGAGCAGTACTTC | CASSPTLVDSGILYEQYF | TRBD2 | TRBJ2-7 | TRBV4-1 | .
TGTGCCAGCAGCTTCGGGCAGGGGTTGGGAAGAAACTATGGCTACACCTTC | CASSFGQGLGRNYGYTF | . | TRBJ1-2 | TRBV7-9 | .
TGTGCCAGCAGCCAAGGCGGGACAGAGAACACTGAAGCTTTCTTT | CASSQGGTENTEAFF | TRBD1 | TRBJ1-1 | TRBV3-1/TRBV3-2 | .
TGTGCCAGCAGAACGGCCCCATCGGGGGAGACCCAGTACTTC | CASRTAPSGETQYF | . | TRBJ2-5 | TRBV6-8 | .
TGCGCCAGCAGCTTGGTGGGGGGACAGGGCTACGAGCAGTACTTC | CASSLVGGQGYEQYF | TRBD1 | TRBJ2-7 | TRBV5-1 | .
TGTGCCAGCAGCGTAGGTTTAACTAGCGGGGAAAATGAGCAGTTCTTC | CASSVGLTSGENEQFF | TRBD2 | TRBJ2-1 | TRBV9 | .
TGTGCCAGCAGCTTTCTAGCTTCAGGAGATACGCAGTATTTT | CASSFLASGDTQYF | . | TRBJ2-3 | TRBV5-5 | .
TGTGCCAGCAGCTTAGTTGGGACAGGGGGCCGTGAAGCTTTCTTT | CASSLVGTGGREAFF | TRBD1 | TRBJ1-1 | TRBV7-9 | .
TGTGCCAGCAGCCATAGAACATCCGTCGGGGACACTGAAGCTTTCTTT | CASSHRTSVGDTEAFF | . | TRBJ1-1 | TRBV14 | .
TGTGCCAGCAGTTCAGGACAGACTTACGAGCAGTACTTC | CASSSGQTYEQYF | . | TRBJ2-7 | TRBV27 | .
TGTGCCAGCGCTGGGGGGAGTGTAAGCGAGCAGTACTTC | CASAGGSVSEQYF | . | TRBJ2-7 | TRBV6-5 | .
TGTGCCAGCATGGGAGTAGGGCCTGGAAACACCATATATTTT | CASMGVGPGNTIYF | . | TRBJ1-3 | TRBV6-5 | .